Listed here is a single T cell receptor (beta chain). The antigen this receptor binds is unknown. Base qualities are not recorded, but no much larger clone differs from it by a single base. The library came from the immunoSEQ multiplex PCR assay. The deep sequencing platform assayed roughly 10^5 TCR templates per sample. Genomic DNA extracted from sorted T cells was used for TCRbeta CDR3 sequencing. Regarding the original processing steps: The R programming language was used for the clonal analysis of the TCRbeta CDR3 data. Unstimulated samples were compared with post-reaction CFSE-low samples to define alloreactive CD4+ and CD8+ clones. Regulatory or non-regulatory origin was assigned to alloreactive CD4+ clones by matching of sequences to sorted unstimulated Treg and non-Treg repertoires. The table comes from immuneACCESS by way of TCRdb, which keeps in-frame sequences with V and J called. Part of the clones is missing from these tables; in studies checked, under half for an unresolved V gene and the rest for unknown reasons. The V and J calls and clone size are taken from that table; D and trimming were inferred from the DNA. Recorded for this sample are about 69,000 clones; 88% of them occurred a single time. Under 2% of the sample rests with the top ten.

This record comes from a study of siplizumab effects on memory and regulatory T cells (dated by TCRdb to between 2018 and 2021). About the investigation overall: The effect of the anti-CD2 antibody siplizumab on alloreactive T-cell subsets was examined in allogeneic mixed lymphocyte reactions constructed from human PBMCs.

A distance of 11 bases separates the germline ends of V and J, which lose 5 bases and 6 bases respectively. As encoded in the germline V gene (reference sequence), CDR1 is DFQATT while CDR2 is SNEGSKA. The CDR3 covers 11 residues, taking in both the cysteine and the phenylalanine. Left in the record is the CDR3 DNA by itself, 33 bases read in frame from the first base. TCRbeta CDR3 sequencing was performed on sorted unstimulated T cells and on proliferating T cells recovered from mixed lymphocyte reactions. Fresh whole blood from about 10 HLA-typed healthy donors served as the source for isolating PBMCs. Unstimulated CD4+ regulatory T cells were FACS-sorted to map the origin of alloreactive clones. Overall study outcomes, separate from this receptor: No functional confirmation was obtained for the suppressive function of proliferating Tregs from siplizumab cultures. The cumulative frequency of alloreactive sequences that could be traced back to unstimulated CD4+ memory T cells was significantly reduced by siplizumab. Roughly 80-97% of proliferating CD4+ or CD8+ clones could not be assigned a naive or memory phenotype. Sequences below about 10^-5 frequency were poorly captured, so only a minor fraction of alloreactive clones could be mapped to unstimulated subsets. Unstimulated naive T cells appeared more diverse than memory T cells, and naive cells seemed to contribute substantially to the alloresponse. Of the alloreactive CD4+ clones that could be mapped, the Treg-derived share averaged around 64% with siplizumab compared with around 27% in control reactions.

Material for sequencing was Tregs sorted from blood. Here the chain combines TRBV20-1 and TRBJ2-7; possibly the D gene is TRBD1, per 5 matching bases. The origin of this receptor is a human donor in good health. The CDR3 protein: CSAGVGAEQYF. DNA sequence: TGCAGTGCTGGGGTAGGGGCCGAGCAGTACTTC.